The clone carrying this TCR delta chain was observed at least ten times. The protein TCRdb lists belongs to a much larger clone and differs from this DNA's translation at residue 3, which points to a read error; the protein shown is made from the DNA. TCRdb used CATT to re-call clones from the multiplex PCR reads. Of some 100,000 delta-chain clones detected, more than 1.4% appear once; the ten largest clones hold over 8%. The record originates from a study of γδ T cells in repeated Plasmodium falciparum infection. Flow sorting of PBMC yielded separate Vgamma9/Vdelta2+ and Vdelta2-negative gammadelta T cell populations for bulk repertoire analysis. This CDR3 has 19 residues. Germline CDR1 GEAIGNYY, CDR2 EKD.

The sequenced material came from gamma-delta T cells from blood. V and J are TRDV2 and TRDJ1; 13 bases match TRDD3. Since TCRdb gives no J gene, matching the DNA to germline was used here to assign it. The sequence was obtained from a pool of human donors (malaria-infected and uninfected, not separated). The CDR3 reads CARDDLLGDTPAYTDKLIF. In DNA form, the CDR3 reads TGTGCCCGTGACGATTTACTGGGGGATACGCCCGCGTACACCGATAAACTCATCTTT.